This T cell receptor (beta chain) came from a study of blood T cell repertoires in COVID-19. Overall study context: Italy, Spain and the United States were the sources of the convalescent and acute COVID-19 samples.

Assay: immunoSEQ multiplex PCR; the TCRdb copy retains only in-frame clones and omits some. Here the sample spans about 140,000 clones, roughly 80% being singletons. V was shortened by 3 bases and J by 6 bases, with 10 bases between the two germline ends. The CDR3 contains 13 residues. Germline V gene sequence: CDR1 SGHRS, CDR2 YFSETQ. The TCR was taken from a man aged 65 to 79 who had recovered from COVID-19. The gene calls are TRBV5-1 and TRBJ2-1; D uncertain. Material: peripheral blood. CDR3 in amino acids: CASSYDSGNEQFF. The CDR3 DNA sequence: TGCGCCAGCAGCTATGACTCCGGCAATGAGCAGTTCTTC.